Each of the 5 T cell receptor beta chains below was sequenced from the same sample in a study of T cell responses to AZD1222 COVID-19 vaccine (dated by TCRdb to the early 2020s). The meaning of the sample's time point label: baseline before first vaccination. Libraries were constructed by the immunoSEQ multiplex PCR assay. Imported from immuneACCESS, the table was reduced by TCRdb to in-frame sequences with V and J called. These copies leave out some clones; in studies compared against another copy, an unresolved V gene accounts for under half, and the cause of the remainder is not known. The sample data list 150,000 or so clones, and about 93% of these were observed just once. The ten top clones hold approximately 5.2% of the sample. The sequenced sample was peripheral blood, obtained on day 0 of AZD1222 vaccination. These receptors were taken from an adult in good health.

The gene calls are TRBV7-9 and TRBJ1-5; a possible D gene is TRBD1 (6 bases). This CDR3 region has 14 residues. Germline CDR1 reads SEHNR; CDR2 reads FQNEAQ (reference sequence). V gave up 5 bases and J gave up 3 bases, with 11 bases separating them. CDR3 coding DNA: TGTGCCAGCAGCACGGACAGCATCAATCAGCCCCAGCATTTT. It codes for CASSTDSINQPQHF. The full variable domain, its missing parts supplied by reference TRBV7-9 and TRBJ1-5, is DTGVSQNPRHKITKRGQNVTFRCDPISEHNRLYWYRQTLGQGPEFLTYFQNEAQLEKSRLLSDRFSAERPKGSFSTLEIQRTEQGDSAMYLCASSTDSINQPQHFGDGTRLSIL.

J is TRBJ2-6 and V is TRBV6-2 or TRBV6-3, with 12 bases lining up with TRBD1. CDR1 MNHEY and CDR2 SVGEGT come from the germline V gene. The CDR3 runs to 19 residues. V lost 6 bases to trimming and J lost 1 base; unmatched junction nucleotides: 10. CDR3 region: CASSPPGQGASSGANVLTF. DNA for the CDR3: TGTGCCAGCAGCCCTCCGGGACAGGGGGCGTCTTCTGGGGCCAACGTCCTGACTTTC.

The chain combines TRBV10-3 with TRBJ2-1; 7 bases map to TRBD1. The CDR3 loop spans 14 amino acids. The V gene's germline CDR1 is ENHRY and CDR2 SYGVKD. Trimming at V came to 2 bases and at J to 8 bases, leaving 6 bases not matched to a gene. The CDR3 sequence: CAISEADRAYEQFF. CDR3 coding DNA: TGTGCCATCAGTGAGGCCGACAGGGCCTATGAGCAGTTCTTC.

The chain joins TRBV9 to TRBJ2-5; D possibly corresponds to TRBD1 (6 bases). The length of the CDR3 is 14 residues. Germline CDR1 is SGDLS and CDR2 is YYNGEE. Trimming cost V 4 bases and J 5 bases, with 15 bases left between them. CDR3 in DNA: TGTGCCAGCAGCCCCCAGGGCCAGGGGGAGACCCAGTACTTC. The encoded protein is CASSPQGQGETQYF.

The genes are TRBV18 and TRBJ2-2; D gene ambiguous. This CDR3 contains 14 residues. The germline V and J ends were trimmed by 3 bases and 1 base, with 6 bases remaining between them. CDR1 is KGHSH, CDR2 LQKENI, per germline. The CDR3 DNA sequence: TGTGCCAGCTCACCCGACCTGAACACCGGGGAGCTGTTTTTT. Translation gives CASSPDLNTGELFF.